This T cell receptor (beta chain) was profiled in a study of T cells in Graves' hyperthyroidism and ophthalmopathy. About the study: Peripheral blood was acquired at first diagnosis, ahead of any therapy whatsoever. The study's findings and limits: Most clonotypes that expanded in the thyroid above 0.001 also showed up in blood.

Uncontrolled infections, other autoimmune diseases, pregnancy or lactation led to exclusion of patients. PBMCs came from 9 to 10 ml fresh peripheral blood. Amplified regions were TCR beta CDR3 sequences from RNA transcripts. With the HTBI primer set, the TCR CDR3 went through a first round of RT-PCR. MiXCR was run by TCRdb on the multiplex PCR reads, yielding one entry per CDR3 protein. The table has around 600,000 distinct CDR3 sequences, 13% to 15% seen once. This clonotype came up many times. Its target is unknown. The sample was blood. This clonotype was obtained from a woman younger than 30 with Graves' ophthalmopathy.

The CDR3 DNA is TGCAGTTCTCAGTGGGGGCCGGAGACCCAGTACTTC. This translates into CSSQWGPETQYF. The J gene is TRBJ2-5, the V gene TRBV20-1; the D gene is possibly TRBD1 (6 bases). The CDR3 runs 12 residues. Deletions cut 8 bases from V and 5 bases from J, with 15 bases between. Germline lookup yields CDR1 DFQATT and CDR2 SNEGSKA (reference sequence).